This T cell receptor (beta chain) was obtained from a study of PD-1 blockade in mismatch repair-deficient tumors. Across the study: Enrolled about 2013-2016, patients had progressing, pretreated mismatch repair-deficient cancers of about a dozen types.

Mismatch repair deficiency was confirmed in all patients, by PCR or immunohistochemistry. Sequenced by immunoSEQ multiplex PCR; TCRdb stores in-frame clones only, minus some. The sample gives roughly 110,000 clones, more than 60% of which show up once; about 4.5% is in the top ten. Germline CDR1 reads LNHDA; CDR2 reads SQIVND (reference sequence). V trimming: 6 bases; J trimming: 0 bases; junction bases outside the gene matches: 4. The CDR3 is 15 residues long. The source is an adult with mismatch repair-deficient cancer. The sequencing here drew on peripheral blood, taken about 60 weeks after starting pembrolizumab. This chain uses TRBV19 with TRBJ1-3, with 8 nucleotides matching TRBD1. The chain's CDR3 is CASRRDRLSGNTIYF. The CDR3 DNA reads as TGTGCCAGTAGGAGGGACAGGCTCTCTGGAAACACCATATATTTT.